A selection of T cell receptor beta chains follows, all from one sample in a study of read filtering for tumor transcriptome and immune sequencing. MiXCR, run by TCRdb on the reads, gives a single entry per CDR3 protein. In the table there are around 38,000 distinct CDR3 sequences, about 13% of which are singletons. Sequencing was done on a sample of a population of CD138-negative cells sorted from bone marrow. These receptor sequences come from a donor aged 40 or older with multiple myeloma. CDR3s include the opening cysteine and the closing phenylalanine or tryptophan.

14	TRBJ2-1	TRBV20-1	CSAPRSSGVNEQFF
18	TRBJ2-3	TRBV11-2	CASSLAWLAGEKTDTQYF
17	TRBJ2-1	TRBV11-2	CASRSGLAGGPYNEQFF
14	TRBJ2-2	TRBV28	CASSLRQYHGELFF
16	TRBJ2-2	TRBV7-2	CASSLVMGANTGELFF
13	TRBJ2-7	TRBV6-2/TRBV6-3	CASSYSTSYEQYF
15	TRBJ2-1	TRBV20-1	CSVRGVTGVYNERFF
12	TRBJ1-1	TRBV6-5	CASLLAQRKAFF
14	TRBJ2-7	TRBV18	CASSPGTGVGEQYF
15	TRBJ2-3	TRBV20-1	CSARENGLGTDTQYF
13	TRBJ2-7	TRBV6-6	CASSFNPEWEQYF
14	TRBJ2-1	TRBV29-1	CSVCLPGQNNEQFF
11	TRBJ2-5	TRBV30	CAWSVRVDRYF
13	TRBJ2-1	TRBV29-1	CSVVLAGGNEQFF
16	TRBJ1-5	TRBV27	CASSPISQLFNQPQHF
15	TRBJ2-7	TRBV5-1	CASRAGMASTYEQYF
12	TRBJ2-7	TRBV20-1	CSARWDRLEQYF
13	TRBJ2-7	TRBV28	CAESPGSSYEQYF
18	TRBJ2-1	TRBV2	CASSAPGLAGGRYNEQFF
13	TRBJ2-1	TRBV19	CASSMGRYNEQFF
15	TRBJ2-7	TRBV4-1	CASSQVRGGPYEQYF
14	TRBJ1-1	TRBV10-3	CAVSGQGVGTEAFF
12	TRBJ2-2	TRBV6-1	CASSENTGELFF
16	TRBJ2-5	TRBV3-1	CASSQDGGLAGETQYF
16	TRBJ2-3	TRBV2	CASSGSWRRSTDTQYF
13	TRBJ2-1	TRBV20-1	CSASGRTYNEQFF
18	TRBJ2-4	TRBV14	CASSQGSWGVLPKNIQYF
15	TRBJ2-3	TRBV19	CASRPGLGRADTQYF
17	TRBJ2-5	TRBV7-9	CASSLSRGGRAEETQYF
16	TRBJ2-2	TRBV9	CASSVVGSSNTGELFF
13	TRBJ2-1	TRBV12-3/TRBV12-4	CASSPAYNNEQFF
13	TRBJ2-5	TRBV5-1	CASRDRVGETQYF
17	TRBJ2-1	TRBV5-1	CASSLNPGTSVGNEQFF
14	TRBJ1-6	TRBV10-3	CATGQGKDNSPLHF
14	TRBJ1-5	TRBV28	CASSIDSSNQPQHF
20	TRBJ2-1	TRBV23-1	CASSQNLEGAGTSGSNEQFF
13	TRBJ2-1	TRBV29-1	CSVPGLADSEQFF
13	TRBJ2-7	TRBV7-9	CASSLRDTYEQYF
18	TRBJ2-4	TRBV28	CASSSGTRSTIAKNIQYF
15	TRBJ2-7	TRBV3-1	CASSRGTGLRYEQYF
12	TRBJ2-3	TRBV7-8	CASSRLAEAQYF
14	TRBJ1-5	TRBV6-2/TRBV6-3	CASTTTGGNQPQHF
14	TRBJ2-1	TRBV29-1	CSVEVGDSYNEQFF
12	TRBJ2-7	TRBV29-1	CSVGQGSYEQYF
13	TRBJ2-1	TRBV7-9	CASRIGGGDEQFF